The clone carrying this T cell receptor beta chain was seen only a few times. Antigen: not known. The sample is drawn from a study of T cells after yellow fever vaccination. The germline CDR1 and CDR2 sequences are SEHNR and FQNEAQ (reference sequence). J was trimmed by 1 base and V by 5 bases; bases with no gene match: 5. The CDR3 spans 16 residues. Study findings and constraints: In post-booster samples, most primary-vaccination clones reappeared (approximately 96% CD4, 88% CD8). Abundant bulk-derived clonotypes could contaminate FACS-sorted repertoires. Clonotypes found in both CD4 and CD8 compartments made up a small share.

By 5'RACE template switching, TCR cDNA was produced, with a universal primer site and UMIs added in the process. MiXCR, applied by TCRdb to the 5' RACE reads, yields one record per CDR3 protein. The data contain about 170,000 distinct CDR3 sequences, approximately 11% of them seen just once; the ten biggest clones take up 35% to 40%. Here the sequenced sample was CD8+ T cells sorted from PBMCs, taken 15 days after the yellow fever booster vaccination. The TCR sequence derives from a man between 18 and 29 years old who received the YFV17D yellow fever vaccine. The V and J genes are TRBV7-9 and TRBJ2-5; 12 bases align to TRBD2. Here the CDR3 DNA reads TGTGCCAGCAGCATGACTAGCGGGGGCCTCCAAGAGACCCAGTACTTC. Translated: CASSMTSGGLQETQYF.